This T cell receptor beta chain originates from a study of spatial heterogeneity in lung cancer. General study findings and limits: Higher tumor mutation counts went along with higher counts of expanded intratumoral alpha and beta TCRs.

MiXCR, applied by TCRdb to the 5' RACE reads, yields one record per CDR3 protein. Of roughly 7,800 distinct CDR3 sequences listed, 8% to 10% are singletons. Germline values: CDR1 SGHAT, CDR2 FQNNGV. The ends were cut back, 1 base at V and 16 bases at J, with 17 bases in the middle. The CDR3 runs 13 residues. Time point described: sample taken at primary tumor resection. Many counts were recorded for this clonotype. Its antigen is unknown. The source was lung tumor tissue, collected at surgery. The receptor comes from a male donor with early-stage non-small cell lung cancer. The genes are TRBV11-2 and TRBJ2-1; D is perhaps TRBD1 (6 bases). The CDR3 reads CASSLGGSGTSFF. The CDR3 DNA sequence: TGTGCCAGCAGCTTAGGAGGATCCGGGACATCCTTCTTC.